This T cell receptor (beta chain) emerged from a study of blood T cells in healthy people across ages. Using a J-beta primer mix together with a sample-barcoded 5' primer, a second PCR was run for about 6 to 11 cycles. TCRdb recomputed calls from the 5' RACE reads with MiXCR, one row per CDR3 protein. The sample yields some 760,000 distinct CDR3 sequences, 20% to 25% seen once. Trimming took 6 bases from V and 4 from J, leaving 9 bases between them. CDR3 size: 13 residues. Germline V gene data show CDR1 as ENHRY and CDR2 as SYGVKD. The same data also contributed to another study, on T cells of mothers and their children. That source notes: Random nucleotides (2-4) and sample barcodes were added by the M1S primer used in the second PCR.

The V and J genes are TRBV10-3 and TRBJ1-4, with unresolved D. The sequence was collected from a boy between 10 and 17 years old in good health. The sequencing sample was made of blood. For the CDR3, the DNA is TGTGCCATCAGGGGCAGTTTTAATGAAAAACTGTTTTTT. It translates to CAIRGSFNEKLFF.